The rows below give T cell receptor beta chains drawn from one sample of a study of siplizumab effects on memory and regulatory T cells. The data were produced by immunoSEQ multiplex PCR, yet TCRdb's version contains in-frame clones alone and is incomplete. The data hold about 97,000 clones, with 80% to 95% observed a single time. Material for sequencing was non-Treg CD4+ T cells sorted from blood. The origin of the receptors is a human donor in good health. Each CDR3 is given with its conserved first and last residue. Each record gives: J gene, clone size, V gene, D gene, CDR3 DNA, CDR3 protein. A D gene is named only where the DNA matches it firmly. The size of a clone is reported for some rows only, either as once, few or many, or as a class for expanded clones.

j_call: TRBJ2-7
clone_size: NA
v_call: TRBV2
d_call: NA
cdr3_nt: TGTGCCAGCAGTAACATCTTCGAGCAGTACTTC
cdr3_aa: CASSNIFEQYF

j_call: TRBJ2-1
clone_size: NA
v_call: TRBV6-4
d_call: TRBD2
cdr3_nt: TGTGCCAGCAGTGCTAGCGGGAGGTTCAATGAGCAGTTCTTC
cdr3_aa: CASSASGRFNEQFF

j_call: TRBJ1-1
clone_size: NA
v_call: TRBV6-5
d_call: NA
cdr3_nt: TGTGCCAGCAGTTACTCCTGGGGGGACACTGAAGCTTTCTTT
cdr3_aa: CASSYSWGDTEAFF

j_call: TRBJ2-2
clone_size: NA
v_call: TRBV25-1
d_call: NA
cdr3_nt: TGTGCCAGCAGTGATCCCCCGAACACCGGGGAGCTGTTTTTT
cdr3_aa: CASSDPPNTGELFF

j_call: TRBJ2-7
clone_size: NA
v_call: TRBV19
d_call: NA
cdr3_nt: TGTGCCAGTAGTAAGACTTACTCCTACGAGCAGTACTTC
cdr3_aa: CASSKTYSYEQYF

j_call: TRBJ2-7
clone_size: NA
v_call: TRBV7-6
d_call: TRBD1
cdr3_nt: TGTGCCAGCAGCTTAGGGGAAACAGGGGACTACGAGCAGTACTTC
cdr3_aa: CASSLGETGDYEQYF

j_call: TRBJ2-7
clone_size: once
v_call: TRBV7-2
d_call: TRBD2
cdr3_nt: TGTGCCAGCAGCCCGGGGGGGAGCTCCTACGAGCAGTACTTC
cdr3_aa: CASSPGGSSYEQYF

j_call: TRBJ1-1
clone_size: NA
v_call: TRBV25-1
d_call: TRBD1
cdr3_nt: TGTGCCAGCAGTGCCCAGACAGGGGGCTCTTCTGAAGCTTTCTTT
cdr3_aa: CASSAQTGGSSEAFF

j_call: TRBJ1-3
clone_size: few
v_call: TRBV6-5
d_call: NA
cdr3_nt: TGTGCCAGCAGTCCCCCTGGGGGGCCCGGAAACACCATATATTTT
cdr3_aa: CASSPPGGPGNTIYF

j_call: TRBJ2-2
clone_size: NA
v_call: TRBV18
d_call: NA
cdr3_nt: TGTGCCAGCTCACCGAAAAATGGGGGAAACACCGGGGAGCTGTTTTTT
cdr3_aa: CASSPKNGGNTGELFF

j_call: TRBJ1-5
clone_size: NA
v_call: TRBV29-1
d_call: TRBD1
cdr3_nt: TGCAGCGCTGGACAGGGTGGAGGTCAGCCCCAGCATTTT
cdr3_aa: CSAGQGGGQPQHF

j_call: TRBJ2-3
clone_size: NA
v_call: TRBV5-4
d_call: NA
cdr3_nt: TGTGCCAGCAGCTTGGAGGGGGTTAGAGATACGCAGTATTTT
cdr3_aa: CASSLEGVRDTQYF

j_call: TRBJ2-7
clone_size: NA
v_call: TRBV4-2
d_call: TRBD1
cdr3_nt: TGTGCCAGCAGCCAACAACAGGGGAGTTCATCCTACGAGCAGTACTTC
cdr3_aa: CASSQQQGSSSYEQYF

j_call: TRBJ1-1
clone_size: NA
v_call: TRBV5-3
d_call: NA
cdr3_nt: TGTGCCAGCAGCAGGACGGGGAACACTGAAGCTTTCTTT
cdr3_aa: CASSRTGNTEAFF

j_call: TRBJ1-1
clone_size: once
v_call: TRBV7-8
d_call: NA
cdr3_nt: TGTGCCAGCAGCGATAGAGAGAGGGCTTTCTTT
cdr3_aa: CASSDRERAFF

j_call: TRBJ1-1
clone_size: once
v_call: TRBV19
d_call: NA
cdr3_nt: TGTGCCAGTAGTAGCTCAGCATTGAACACTGAAGCTTTCTTT
cdr3_aa: CASSSSALNTEAFF

j_call: TRBJ1-2
clone_size: NA
v_call: TRBV29-1
d_call: TRBD1
cdr3_nt: TGCAGCGGGGGAGACAGGGACTATGGCTACACCTTC
cdr3_aa: CSGGDRDYGYTF

j_call: TRBJ2-3
clone_size: NA
v_call: TRBV7-2
d_call: NA
cdr3_nt: TGTGCCAGCAGCTTACAGGGCACAGATACGCAGTATTTT
cdr3_aa: CASSLQGTDTQYF

j_call: TRBJ1-5
clone_size: NA
v_call: TRBV28
d_call: NA
cdr3_nt: TGTGCCACCCGGGGCGCGGGCAATCAGCCCCAGCATTTT
cdr3_aa: CATRGAGNQPQHF

j_call: TRBJ2-5
clone_size: NA
v_call: TRBV6-1
d_call: NA
cdr3_nt: TGTGCCAGCAATGGGGAGACCCAGTACTTC
cdr3_aa: CASNGETQYF

j_call: TRBJ1-2
clone_size: NA
v_call: TRBV7-2
d_call: NA
cdr3_nt: TGTGCCAGCAGCTTAGCCGCAGGGCTATATGGCTACACCTTC
cdr3_aa: CASSLAAGLYGYTF

j_call: TRBJ2-5
clone_size: NA
v_call: TRBV5-8
d_call: TRBD1
cdr3_nt: TGTGCCAGCAGCTTGGCCGCCGACAGGGAAGAGACCCAGTACTTC
cdr3_aa: CASSLAADREETQYF

j_call: TRBJ2-3
clone_size: NA
v_call: TRBV2
d_call: NA
cdr3_nt: TGTGCCAGAGTCCCCACGCAGTATTTT
cdr3_aa: CARVPTQYF

j_call: TRBJ1-3
clone_size: NA
v_call: TRBV30
d_call: NA
cdr3_nt: TGTGCCTGGAGTGTAAGGGCGAGCTCTGGAAACACCATATATTTT
cdr3_aa: CAWSVRASSGNTIYF

j_call: TRBJ1-1
clone_size: NA
v_call: TRBV11-2
d_call: TRBD1
cdr3_nt: TGTGCCAGCAGCTTACGGACAGGGGCCAACACTGAAGCTTTCTTT
cdr3_aa: CASSLRTGANTEAFF

j_call: TRBJ1-5
clone_size: few
v_call: TRBV30
d_call: NA
cdr3_nt: TGTGCCTGGAGCCTAAAGGGAGGGCGCAATCAGCCCCAGCATTTT
cdr3_aa: CAWSLKGGRNQPQHF

j_call: TRBJ1-6
clone_size: NA
v_call: TRBV18
d_call: NA
cdr3_nt: TGTGCCAGCGCAGACAGAAATTCACCCCTCCACTTT
cdr3_aa: CASADRNSPLHF

j_call: TRBJ2-1
clone_size: NA
v_call: TRBV5-1
d_call: TRBD1
cdr3_nt: TGCGCCAGCAGCTTAAGACAGGGGGCGTTGGGCTACAATGAGCAGTTCTTC
cdr3_aa: CASSLRQGALGYNEQFF

j_call: TRBJ2-2
clone_size: NA
v_call: TRBV6-6
d_call: TRBD2
cdr3_nt: TGTGCCAGCAGCAAAGCGGGATTAGGGAACACCGGGGAGCTGTTTTTT
cdr3_aa: CASSKAGLGNTGELFF

j_call: TRBJ1-2
clone_size: NA
v_call: TRBV6-6
d_call: NA
cdr3_nt: TGTGCCAGCAGTTACGGAGGCAGGGCATTGGTTGGCTACACCTTC
cdr3_aa: CASSYGGRALVGYTF

j_call: TRBJ1-1
clone_size: NA
v_call: TRBV18
d_call: NA
cdr3_nt: TGTGCCAGCTCACCGCCCGGAATGAACACTGAAGCTTTCTTT
cdr3_aa: CASSPPGMNTEAFF

j_call: TRBJ1-1
clone_size: once
v_call: TRBV7-2
d_call: NA
cdr3_nt: TGTGCCAGCAGCTTAAATCCGGATTACACTGAAGCTTTCTTT
cdr3_aa: CASSLNPDYTEAFF

j_call: TRBJ1-3
clone_size: NA
v_call: TRBV7-9
d_call: NA
cdr3_nt: TGTGCCAGCAGCTTAGGGGAGTCGGCAAACACCATATATTTT
cdr3_aa: CASSLGESANTIYF

j_call: TRBJ1-1
clone_size: few
v_call: TRBV18
d_call: NA
cdr3_nt: TGTGCCAGCTCACCCCGGGGAAGGGGGAGTAACACTGAAGCTTTCTTT
cdr3_aa: CASSPRGRGSNTEAFF

j_call: TRBJ1-1
clone_size: NA
v_call: TRBV27
d_call: NA
cdr3_nt: TGTGCCAGCAGTCCCCTCTCGGGTTCCCCCAACACTGAAGCTTTCTTT
cdr3_aa: CASSPLSGSPNTEAFF

j_call: TRBJ1-3
clone_size: NA
v_call: TRBV14
d_call: NA
cdr3_nt: TGTGCCAGCAGCCAAGGCAGATTCTCTGGAAACACCATATATTTT
cdr3_aa: CASSQGRFSGNTIYF

j_call: TRBJ2-7
clone_size: NA
v_call: TRBV2
d_call: NA
cdr3_nt: TGTGCCAGCAGTGTGAGACAGAGCTCCTACGAGCAGTACTTC
cdr3_aa: CASSVRQSSYEQYF

j_call: TRBJ1-5
clone_size: NA
v_call: TRBV6-5
d_call: TRBD1
cdr3_nt: TGTGCCAGCAGTTCCACAGACAGGGGCAGCAATCAGCCCCAGCATTTT
cdr3_aa: CASSSTDRGSNQPQHF

j_call: TRBJ1-5
clone_size: NA
v_call: TRBV6-1
d_call: NA
cdr3_nt: TGTGCCAGCAGGGACAGTATTAATCAGCCCCAGCATTTT
cdr3_aa: CASRDSINQPQHF

j_call: TRBJ1-1
clone_size: NA
v_call: TRBV28
d_call: TRBD1
cdr3_nt: TGTGCCAGCAGTTCATCAGGGGGCTGGACTGAAGCTTTCTTT
cdr3_aa: CASSSSGGWTEAFF

j_call: TRBJ2-5
clone_size: NA
v_call: TRBV10-3
d_call: TRBD2
cdr3_nt: TGTGCCATCAGTGGCACAAAAGTGGGTAGCGGGAGAGGAGAGACCCAGTACTTC
cdr3_aa: CAISGTKVGSGRGETQYF

j_call: TRBJ2-2
clone_size: NA
v_call: TRBV7-9
d_call: NA
cdr3_nt: TGTGCCAGCATCCCCCAGGGGACCGGGGAGCTGTTTTTT
cdr3_aa: CASIPQGTGELFF

j_call: TRBJ1-1
clone_size: NA
v_call: TRBV6-5
d_call: NA
cdr3_nt: TGTGCCACCTACAGAGGAATGAACACTGAAGCTTTCTTT
cdr3_aa: CATYRGMNTEAFF

j_call: TRBJ2-5
clone_size: NA
v_call: TRBV4-1
d_call: TRBD1
cdr3_nt: TGCGCCAGCAGGTCTTTGGGACAGGCCCCGTGGGGACAAGAGACCCAGTACTTC
cdr3_aa: CASRSLGQAPWGQETQYF

j_call: TRBJ1-5
clone_size: NA
v_call: TRBV15
d_call: TRBD1
cdr3_nt: TGTGCCACCAGCAGGGGACAGCCCCAGGTGAGCCAGCATTTT
cdr3_aa: CATSRGQPQVSQHF

j_call: TRBJ2-1
clone_size: NA
v_call: TRBV19
d_call: NA
cdr3_nt: TGTGCCAGTAGTATCAGAGGAAGTTACAATGAGCAGTTCTTC
cdr3_aa: CASSIRGSYNEQFF

j_call: TRBJ2-1
clone_size: NA
v_call: TRBV6-5
d_call: TRBD2
cdr3_nt: TGTGCCAGCAGCTTAGCGGGAGGGCGGGGTGAGCAGTTCTTC
cdr3_aa: CASSLAGGRGEQFF

j_call: TRBJ2-2
clone_size: NA
v_call: TRBV18
d_call: TRBD2
cdr3_nt: TGTGCCAGCTCACCGTGGAGCGGGAGGATCGACACCGGGGAGCTGTTTTTT
cdr3_aa: CASSPWSGRIDTGELFF

j_call: TRBJ1-4
clone_size: NA
v_call: TRBV28
d_call: NA
cdr3_nt: TGTGCCAGCAGTTTAAGCTCAGGCACAACTAATGAAAAACTGTTTTTT
cdr3_aa: CASSLSSGTTNEKLFF

j_call: TRBJ2-3
clone_size: NA
v_call: TRBV29-1
d_call: TRBD2
cdr3_nt: TGCAGCGTTGAACGCGGGAGGGACGATACGCAGTATTTT
cdr3_aa: CSVERGRDDTQYF

j_call: TRBJ2-1
clone_size: NA
v_call: TRBV4-3
d_call: TRBD2
cdr3_nt: TGCGCCAGCAGCCAAGAGACAGCGGGAAACAATGAGCAGTTCTTC
cdr3_aa: CASSQETAGNNEQFF

j_call: TRBJ2-6
clone_size: once
v_call: TRBV18
d_call: TRBD1
cdr3_nt: TGTGCCAGCTCACGAAAGACCGGGACAGTCAGCTCTGGGGCCAACGTCCTGACTTTC
cdr3_aa: CASSRKTGTVSSGANVLTF

j_call: TRBJ1-5
clone_size: NA
v_call: TRBV6-1
d_call: NA
cdr3_nt: TGTGCCAGCAGTGCGATGAGACAGTCCTATAGCAATCAGCCCCAGCATTTT
cdr3_aa: CASSAMRQSYSNQPQHF

j_call: TRBJ1-1
clone_size: once
v_call: TRBV29-1
d_call: NA
cdr3_nt: TGCAGCGTCAGAGACGGAACCTTGAACACTGAAGCTTTCTTT
cdr3_aa: CSVRDGTLNTEAFF

j_call: TRBJ2-7
clone_size: NA
v_call: TRBV2
d_call: TRBD2
cdr3_nt: TGTGCCAGCGGTCGGACTAGCGGGAGTTACGAGCAGTACTTC
cdr3_aa: CASGRTSGSYEQYF

j_call: TRBJ2-1
clone_size: NA
v_call: TRBV11-3
d_call: TRBD2
cdr3_nt: TGTGCCAGCAGCTTAAGGACTAGCGGGATCGGTGAGCAGTTCTTC
cdr3_aa: CASSLRTSGIGEQFF

j_call: TRBJ1-4
clone_size: NA
v_call: TRBV5-6
d_call: TRBD1
cdr3_nt: TGTGCCAGCAGCGGAGGACAGGGATATAATGAAAAACTGTTTTTT
cdr3_aa: CASSGGQGYNEKLFF

j_call: TRBJ2-7
clone_size: few
v_call: TRBV6-5
d_call: TRBD2
cdr3_nt: TGTGCCAGCAGTTACTCTACTGCGGGAGCGGGCTTCGAGCAGTACTTC
cdr3_aa: CASSYSTAGAGFEQYF